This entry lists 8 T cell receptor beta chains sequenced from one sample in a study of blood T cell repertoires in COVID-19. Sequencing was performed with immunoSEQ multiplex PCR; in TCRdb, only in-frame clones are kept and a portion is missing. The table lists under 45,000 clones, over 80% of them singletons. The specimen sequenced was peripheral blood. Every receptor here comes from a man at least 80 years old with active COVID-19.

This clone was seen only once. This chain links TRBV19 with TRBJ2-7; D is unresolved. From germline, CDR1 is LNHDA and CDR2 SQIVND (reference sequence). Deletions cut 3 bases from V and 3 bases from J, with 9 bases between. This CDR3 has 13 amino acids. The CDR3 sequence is CASSMYPGYEQYF. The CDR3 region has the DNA TGTGCCAGTAGTATGTATCCGGGCTACGAGCAGTACTTC.

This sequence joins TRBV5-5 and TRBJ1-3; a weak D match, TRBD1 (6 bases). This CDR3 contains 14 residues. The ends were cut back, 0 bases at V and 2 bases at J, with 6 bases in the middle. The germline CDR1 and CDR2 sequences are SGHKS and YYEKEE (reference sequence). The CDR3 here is CASSLDRAGNTIYF. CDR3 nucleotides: TGTGCCAGCAGCTTGGACAGGGCTGGAAACACCATATATTTT.

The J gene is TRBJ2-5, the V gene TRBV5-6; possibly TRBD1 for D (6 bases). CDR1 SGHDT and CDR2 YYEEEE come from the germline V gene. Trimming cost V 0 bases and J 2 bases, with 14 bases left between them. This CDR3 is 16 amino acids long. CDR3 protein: CASSLGRGTLQETQYF. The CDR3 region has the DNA TGTGCCAGCAGCTTGGGTAGGGGGACATTACAAGAGACCCAGTACTTC.

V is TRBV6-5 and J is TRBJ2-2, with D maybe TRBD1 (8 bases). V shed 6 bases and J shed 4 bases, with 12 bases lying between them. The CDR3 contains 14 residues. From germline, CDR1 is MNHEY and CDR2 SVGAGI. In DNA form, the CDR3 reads TGTGCCAGCAGAGCGGGACAGGTCACCGGGGAGCTGTTTTTT. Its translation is CASRAGQVTGELFF.

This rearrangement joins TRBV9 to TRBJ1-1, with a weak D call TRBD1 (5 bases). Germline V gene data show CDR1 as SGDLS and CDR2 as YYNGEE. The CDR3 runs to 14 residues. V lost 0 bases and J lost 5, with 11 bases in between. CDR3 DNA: TGTGCCAGCAGCGTAGGGGGCCCGAGAACTGAAGCTTTCTTT. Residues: CASSVGGPRTEAFF.

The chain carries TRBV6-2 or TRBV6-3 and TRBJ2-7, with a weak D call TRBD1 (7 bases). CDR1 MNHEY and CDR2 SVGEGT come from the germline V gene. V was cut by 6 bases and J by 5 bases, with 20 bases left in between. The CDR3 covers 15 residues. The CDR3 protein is CASSPPGGRNHEQYF. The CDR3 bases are TGTGCCAGCAGCCCCCCAGGGGGGAGGAACCACGAGCAGTACTTC.

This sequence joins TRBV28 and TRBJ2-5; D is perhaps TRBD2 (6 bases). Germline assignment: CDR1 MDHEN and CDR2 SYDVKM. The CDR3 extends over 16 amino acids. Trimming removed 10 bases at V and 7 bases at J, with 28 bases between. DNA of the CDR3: TGTGCCACCGCACCCCAAGGTAGCGGCCATTGGGGGACCCAGTACTTC. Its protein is CATAPQGSGHWGTQYF.

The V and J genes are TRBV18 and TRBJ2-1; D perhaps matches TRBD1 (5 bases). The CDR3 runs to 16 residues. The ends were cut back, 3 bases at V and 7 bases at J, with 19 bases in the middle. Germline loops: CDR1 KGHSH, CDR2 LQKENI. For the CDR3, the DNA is TGTGCCAGCTCACCCCAGGGTGCGTCGAGTTCGAATGAGCAGTTCTTC. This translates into CASSPQGASSSNEQFF.